Shown below are 3 T cell receptor gamma chains from a single sample sequenced in a study of γδ T cells in repeated Plasmodium falciparum infection. TCRdb re-called the multiplex PCR reads using CATT. The sample holds 25,000 to 35,000 gamma-chain clones, around 1.4% seen once. Bulk repertoires came from Vgamma9/Vdelta2+ or Vdelta2-negative gammadelta T cells flow-sorted from PBMC. Sequencing was performed on gamma-delta T cells from blood. Every receptor here comes from a pool of human donors (malaria-infected and uninfected, not separated).

Notes on this clone: The protein held in TCRdb is that of a much larger clone and does not match this DNA's translation at residue 5, likely because of a read error; the protein shown is translated from the DNA. CDR3 sequence: CATWNRPWGYSSDWIKTF. In DNA, the CDR3 is TGTGCCACCTGGAACAGGCCTTGGGGGTATAGTAGTGATTGGATCAAGACGTTT. The genes are TRGV3 and TRGJP2. This CDR3 comprises 18 residues. CDR1 VTNTFY and CDR2 YDVSTARD come from the germline V gene (reference sequence).

Concerning this clone itself: This is likely an artifact of a read error, given a far larger clone one base away. Distinct nucleotide sequences in the sample also encode this CDR3. This chain links TRGV9 with TRGJ1 or TRGJ2. Since TCRdb gives no J gene, matching the DNA to germline was used here to assign it. CDR1 is GITISATS, CDR2 ISYDGTV, per germline (reference sequence). This CDR3 spans 13 amino acids. In nucleotides, the CDR3 is TGTGCTTTGTGGGAGATTTTTTATTATAAGAAACTCTTT. Its translation is CALWEIFYYKKLF.

This clone appeared a few times. The TCRdb protein, from a much larger clone, departs from this DNA's translation at residue 16, likely by read error; the protein shown derives from the DNA. This sequence joins TRGV9 and TRGJP. In the absence of a J gene in TCRdb, the DNA was matched to germline to assign it here. CDR3 length: 20 amino acids. Germline loops: CDR1 GITISATS, CDR2 ISYDGTV (reference sequence). CDR3 amino acids: CALWEVWSLLGELGKRIKVF. In DNA form, the CDR3 reads TGTGCCTTGTGGGAGGTCTGGTCTCTATTAGGAGAGTTGGGCAAAAGAATCAAGGTATTT.